Below, one T cell receptor (beta chain) is given with its context. The data were obtained in a study of blood T cell repertoires in COVID-19. The assay was immunoSEQ multiplex PCR, and TCRdb's table has in-frame clones only and misses some. The table records 200,000 to 250,000 clones, 75% to 95% of them present only once. CDR1 and CDR2 (germline): KGHSH, LQKENI. The CDR3 covers 14 residues. The V and J ends lost 5 bases and 5 bases, in that order; junction bases with no gene match: 7. The V and J genes are TRBV18 and TRBJ1-1; 8 bases agree with TRBD1. This sequence was found in a young woman who had recovered from COVID-19. Specimen: PBMCs or T cells enriched from blood (not recorded which). The CDR3: CASSGQGRGTEAFF. For the CDR3, the DNA is TGTGCCAGCTCAGGACAGGGACGGGGGACTGAAGCTTTCTTT.